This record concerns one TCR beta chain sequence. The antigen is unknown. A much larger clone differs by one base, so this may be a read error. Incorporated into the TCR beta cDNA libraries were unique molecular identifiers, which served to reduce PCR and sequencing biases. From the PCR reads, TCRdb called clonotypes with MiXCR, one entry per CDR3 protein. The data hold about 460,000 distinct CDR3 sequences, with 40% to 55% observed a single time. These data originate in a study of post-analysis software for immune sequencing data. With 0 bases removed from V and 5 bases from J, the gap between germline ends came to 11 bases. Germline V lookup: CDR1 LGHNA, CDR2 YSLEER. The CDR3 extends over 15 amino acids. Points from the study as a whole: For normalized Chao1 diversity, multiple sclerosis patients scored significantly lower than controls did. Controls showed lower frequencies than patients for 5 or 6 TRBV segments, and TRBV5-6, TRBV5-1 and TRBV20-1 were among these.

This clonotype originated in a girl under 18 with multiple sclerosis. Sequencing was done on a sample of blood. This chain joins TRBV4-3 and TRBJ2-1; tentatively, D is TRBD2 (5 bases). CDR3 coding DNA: TGCGCCAGCAGCCAAGATAGCGAGAGGAACAATGAGCAGTTCTTC. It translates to CASSQDSERNNEQFF.